This T cell receptor (beta chain) was captured in a study of regulatory T cells in long-lasting Graves disease (dated by TCRdb to the early 2020s). For the wider study: Persistent Graves' disease meant more than 5 years of antithyroid drug treatment with TSH receptor autoantibodies that stayed positive. Patients with persistent Graves' disease were compared with patients with newly diagnosed Graves' disease using TCR sequencing and RNA sequencing of peripheral blood. Persistent Graves' disease patients in the clinical cohort had taken antithyroid drugs for roughly ten years on average. The study was registered as a clinical trial and conducted in China. A total of around 35 samples underwent TCR sequencing, from around 13 patients with persistent Graves' disease and around 20 patients with newly diagnosed Graves' disease.

The research as a whole found: The authors acknowledged the small sample size as a limitation that may reduce accuracy. Patients with persistent disease shared more public clonotypes (about 3,000) than newly diagnosed patients did (around 1,000). Only the TCR beta chain was sequenced and analyzed. Lower TCR Shannon entropy and fewer highly expanded clones were observed in persistent Graves' disease patients than in newly diagnosed patients, which suggested clonal expansion. Peripheral blood alone was examined, since thyroid tissue, which constituted the primary lesion, could not be accessed.

Library preparation was by multiplex PCR. This sample was sequenced with an Illumina HiSeq 4000. iRepertoire HTBI primers and Arm-PCR amplification of CDR3 regions were used to construct TCR beta libraries. Before sequencing, the PCR products went through gel purification. The paper's processing steps were these. A total of fewer than 80 TRBV and 14 TRBJ segments were identified across samples and were used for gene usage analysis of CDR3 amino acid clonotypes. COPE and FqMerger were used to merge filtered high-quality paired reads into contigs. Contigs were aligned with BLAST to IMGT TRBV, TRBD and TRBJ reference genes, and CDR3 was defined per IMGT. Clonotypes above 0.1% frequency were classified as highly expanded clones. Shannon entropy served as the measure of repertoire diversity, while the Gini coefficient captured V-J evenness. Clonotypes shared by more than one individual were considered public. TCRdb took the public reads, trimmed them with fastp at Q25, ran MiXCR for clone calling and kept in-frame beta chains. When rows share a CDR3 protein, they turn into one entry using the most common DNA and genes. V and J calls and clone size were set by TCRdb, not the authors. The sample table holds some 370,000 distinct CDR3 sequences, of which roughly 23% were seen once. The top ten hold 28% of the sample.

Reading the label with the study, this specimen's time point is: persistent/refractory GD, antithyroid drugs over 5 years with positive TRAb. For both TCR sequencing and RNA sequencing, RNA was extracted from PBMCs in TRIzol. Graves' disease was diagnosed according to American Thyroid Association guidelines. Patients were recruited from an endocrinology department in Xi'an, China. Each patient gave 7 to 9.5 milliliters of peripheral blood, collected in an EDTA anticoagulant tube. PBMCs were isolated by Ficoll Paque Plus density gradient separation without further T cell sorting. An Agilent 2100 Bioanalyzer and agarose gel were used to check RNA quality, and a NanoDrop 2000 was used to measure RNA concentration. This clonotype was recorded at least ten times. Its antigen target is currently unknown. Base qualities are missing; no much larger clone stands one base away. The clonotype originates from a woman aged 40 to 49 with Graves disease. Donor details come from another sample of the same person, matched by shared clones. Sequenced material: peripheral blood mononuclear cells (PBMCs), taken when the disease was refractory, from a patient treated with antithyroid drugs.

The CDR3 protein is CASSLAGRSQPQHF. The bases read TGTGCCAGCAGTCTCGCAGGGCGAAGTCAGCCCCAGCATTTT. The chain is made from TRBV27 and TRBJ1-5; 5 matching bases give a weak D call of TRBD1. V loses 5 bases of germline sequence and J loses 6 bases, and the interval between the two ends is 14 bases. The germline V gene encodes CDR1 MNHEY and CDR2 SMNVEV (reference sequence). The CDR3 runs 14 amino acids, cysteine and phenylalanine included. Only the CDR3 DNA stays, 42 bases, in frame from base 1.